The 17 T cell receptor beta chains below all came from one sample that was sequenced in a study of technical replicates of blood from several donors. TCRdb's table, derived via immunoSEQ multiplex PCR, lists solely in-frame clones and lacks some. The table shows under 90,000 clones, with 96% occurring only once. Sequenced: T cells isolated from PBMCs. The receptor source for this set is a human donor in good health.

J is TRBJ1-5 and V is TRBV10-3; tentatively, D is TRBD1 (6 bases). CDR1 and CDR2 (germline): ENHRY, SYGVKD. V shed 0 bases and J shed 2 bases, with 14 bases lying between them. This CDR3 has 17 amino acids. CDR3 sequence reads: CAISESLRGSGNQPQHF. In nucleotides, the CDR3 is TGTGCCATCAGTGAGTCGCTTAGGGGGAGCGGCAATCAGCCCCAGCATTTT.

This chain connects TRBV28 to TRBJ2-3; no clear D gene. This CDR3 has 13 amino acids. The germline V gene has CDR1 MDHEN and CDR2 SYDVKM. Trimming removed 6 bases at V and 0 bases at J, with 7 bases between. The CDR3 sequence: CASRKTSTDTQYF. CDR3 nucleotide sequence: TGTGCCAGCAGGAAAACTAGCACAGATACGCAGTATTTT.

The chain uses TRBV5-1 and TRBJ1-6; possibly TRBD1 for D (6 bases). Germline V gene data show CDR1 as SGHRS and CDR2 as YFSETQ. Trimming took 4 bases from V and 9 from J, leaving 14 bases between them. This CDR3 is built from 14 residues. The DNA for the CDR3 is TGCGCCAGCAGCGCAGAGAGGGGGAGTTCACCCCTCCACTTT. It encodes CASSAERGSSPLHF.

The chain has TRBV18 and TRBJ2-2; D gene unclear. This CDR3 comprises 13 residues. Looked up from germline, CDR1 is KGHSH and CDR2 is LQKENI. Trimming stripped 0 bases from V and 6 bases from J, with 5 bases between. CDR3: CASSPPSAGELFF. CDR3 DNA sequence: TGTGCCAGCTCACCACCGTCGGCCGGGGAGCTGTTTTTT.

This chain connects TRBV27 to TRBJ2-7, with 9 bases matching TRBD1. Germline values: CDR1 MNHEY, CDR2 SMNVEV (reference sequence). J gave up 6 bases and V 5 bases, and 5 bases lay outside the gene matches. The CDR3 loop spans 13 amino acids. The CDR3 DNA follows: TGTGCCAGCAGTCCGTGGACAGGGGCCGAGCAGTACTTC. It is translated as CASSPWTGAEQYF.

This chain uses TRBV15 with TRBJ2-1; D may be TRBD2 (5 bases). V was trimmed by 3 bases and J by 4 bases, leaving 13 bases between them. Looked up from germline, CDR1 is LNHNV and CDR2 is YYDKDF (reference sequence). The CDR3 is made up of 15 amino acids. For the CDR3, the DNA is TGTGCCACCAGCAGGGACGGACTCATATACAATGAGCAGTTCTTC. Protein product: CATSRDGLIYNEQFF.

The J gene is TRBJ2-1, the V gene TRBV5-1; possible D gene TRBD1, 6 bases. V lost 7 bases, J lost 0 bases, and 11 bases lay in between. The CDR3 runs 14 residues. Germline CDR1 and CDR2: SGHRS and YFSETQ. CDR3 in amino acids: CASARDNSYNEQFF. The CDR3 bases are TGCGCCAGCGCGAGGGACAACTCCTACAATGAGCAGTTCTTC. The full variable domain, in which reference TRBV5-1 and TRBJ2-1 provide the parts outside the CDR3, is KAGVTQTPRYLIKTRGQQVTLSCSPISGHRSVSWYQQTPGQGLQFLFEYFSETQRNKGNFPGRFSGRQFSNSRSEMNVSTLELGDSALYLCASARDNSYNEQFFGPGTRLTVL.

V usage is TRBV10-3 and J usage is TRBJ1-4, with D unclear. Germline assignment: CDR1 ENHRY and CDR2 SYGVKD. V was trimmed by 11 bases and J by 8 bases, leaving 24 bases between them. The CDR3 covers 15 residues. The CDR3 loop is CAVAEDLAPGEKLFF. The CDR3 nucleotides are TGTGCCGTCGCGGAGGACCTGGCCCCTGGGGAAAAACTGTTTTTT.

The chain recombines TRBV2 with TRBJ2-5; 9 bases line up with TRBD2. Losses at the gene ends were 3 bases for V and 4 bases for J; bases not matched to a gene: 6. Germline CDR1 is SNHLY and CDR2 is FYNNEI. The CDR3 is 15 residues long. The CDR3 sequence: CASSELSGRGETQYF. Here the CDR3 DNA reads TGTGCCAGCAGTGAGCTTAGCGGGAGAGGAGAGACCCAGTACTTC.

The chain employs TRBV7-6 and TRBJ2-1, with D maybe TRBD2 (5 bases). The length of the CDR3 is 14 residues. V gave up 4 bases and J gave up 7 bases, with 14 bases separating them. In germline, CDR1 is SGHVS, CDR2 FNYEAQ. CDR3 protein: CASSSPPDFNEQFF. CDR3 DNA sequence: TGTGCCAGCAGCTCTCCCCCGGACTTTAATGAGCAGTTCTTC.

This clone was seen a single time. The gene calls are TRBV28 and TRBJ2-7; D uncertain. The CDR3 spans 13 residues. V lost 1 base and J 3 bases, leaving 7 bases between the germline ends. Germline CDR1 and CDR2: MDHEN and SYDVKM. The CDR3 is CASSLSGFYEQYF. CDR3 bases: TGTGCCAGCAGTTTATCCGGGTTCTACGAGCAGTACTTC.

The chain employs TRBV27 and TRBJ2-4, with 11 bases fitting TRBD2. Unmatched junction bases numbered 5, after V lost 5 bases and J lost 11 bases. Germline assignment: CDR1 MNHEY and CDR2 SMNVEV (reference sequence). The CDR3 runs to 13 residues. CDR3: CASSPSGLAVQYF. The CDR3 DNA is TGTGCCAGCAGTCCATCGGGACTAGCGGTTCAGTACTTC.

The J gene is TRBJ1-5, the V gene TRBV27, with 8 bases that match TRBD1. J gave up 6 bases and V 6 bases, and 4 bases lay outside the gene matches. This CDR3 region has 13 residues. CDR1 is MNHEY, CDR2 SMNVEV, per germline (reference sequence). The DNA for the CDR3 is TGTGCCAGCAGCCGACAGGGGACTCAGCCCCAGCATTTT. This codes for CASSRQGTQPQHF.

The rearrangement joins TRBV28 to TRBJ2-3; perhaps TRBD1 as D (5 bases). CDR1 MDHEN and CDR2 SYDVKM come from the germline V gene. Between the trimmed V and J ends, which lost 1 base and 5 bases, there was a span of 19 bases. This CDR3 spans 17 amino acids. CDR3 loop: CASSLSIWAGKRDTQYF. The DNA of the CDR3 is TGTGCCAGCAGTTTATCTATATGGGCAGGGAAGCGAGATACGCAGTATTTT.

V usage is TRBV25-1 and J usage is TRBJ2-2; D remains unclear. Deletions cut 4 bases from V and 2 bases from J, with 8 bases between. Germline CDR1 and CDR2: MGHDK and SYGVNS. The CDR3 extends over 14 amino acids. The CDR3 nucleotides are TGTGCCAGCAGTGCGACTCCCAACACCGGGGAGCTGTTTTTT. This translates into CASSATPNTGELFF. Drawing the rest from reference TRBV25-1 and TRBJ2-2, the complete variable domain is EADIYQTPRYLVIGTGKKITLECSQTMGHDKMYWYQQDPGMELHLIHYSYGVNSTEKGDLSSESTVSRIRTEHFPLTLESARPSHTSQYLCASSATPNTGELFFGEGSRLTVL.

V gene TRBV18 combines with J gene TRBJ1-3; D remains ambiguous. The V end lost 3 bases, the J end lost 2 bases, and 14 bases lay between the germline ends. The CDR3 covers 16 residues. Germline V gives CDR1 KGHSH, CDR2 LQKENI. The CDR3 protein is CASSPQEIRPGNTIYF. CDR3 nucleotide sequence: TGTGCCAGCTCACCTCAAGAGATCCGCCCTGGAAACACCATATATTTT.

This clone was observed a single time. The chain joins TRBV7-9 to TRBJ2-6; 8 bases are a match to TRBD2. This CDR3 region has 17 residues. Germline V gene lookup returns CDR1 SEHNR and CDR2 FQNEAQ (reference sequence). Unmatched junction bases numbered 6, after V lost 4 bases and J lost 1 base. CDR3 nucleotides: TGTGCCAGCAGCTCCATTAGCGGGAAGTCTGGGGCCAACGTCCTGACTTTC. This gives the protein CASSSISGKSGANVLTF.